The 11 T cell receptor beta chains below were found in one sample sequenced in a study of blood T cell repertoires in COVID-19. Data came from immunoSEQ multiplex PCR; TCRdb stores just in-frame clones and leaves some out. The repertoire holds roughly 360,000 clones, with roughly four fifths as singletons. Sequenced input: PBMCs or T cells enriched from blood (not recorded which). The receptors stem from a woman aged 45-59 years who had recovered from COVID-19.

The chain joins TRBV7-2 to TRBJ1-1, with TRBD1 matching 8 bases. Trimming cost V 5 bases and J 1 base; bases outside gene matches: 9. From germline, CDR1 is SGHTA and CDR2 FQGNSA. This CDR3 has 16 residues. CDR3 amino acids: CASSPRLGQGNTEAFF. The CDR3 DNA reads TGTGCCAGCAGCCCACGCCTTGGACAGGGGAACACTGAAGCTTTCTTT.

The chain employs TRBV7-9 and TRBJ1-4, with D possibly being TRBD1 (5 bases). V dropped 1 base and J dropped 4 bases, with 13 bases sitting between them. There are 16 residues in the CDR3. Germline assignment: CDR1 SEHNR and CDR2 FQNEAQ (reference sequence). CDR3 nucleotide sequence: TGTGCCAGCAGCTTAGGTTTGGCAGGGAATAATGAAAAACTGTTTTTT. Translating gives CASSLGLAGNNEKLFF. Using reference TRBV7-9 and TRBJ1-4 for the parts outside the CDR3, the full variable domain is DTGVSQNPRHKITKRGQNVTFRCDPISEHNRLYWYRQTLGQGPEFLTYFQNEAQLEKSRLLSDRFSAERPKGSFSTLEIQRTEQGDSAMYLCASSLGLAGNNEKLFFGSGTQLSVL.

This chain links TRBV6-5 with TRBJ1-6, with D hard to call. This CDR3 has 11 residues. V lost 9 bases to trimming and J lost 7 bases, with 7 bases between them. Germline V gives CDR1 MNHEY, CDR2 SVGAGI. The CDR3, as DNA: TGTGCCAGGCTCGGGAATTCACCCCTCCACTTT. Its translation: CARLGNSPLHF.

This sequence joins TRBV5-1 and TRBJ2-7; 10 bases agree with TRBD2. V gave up 2 bases and J gave up 6 bases; unmatched junction bases: 14. CDR1 SGHRS and CDR2 YFSETQ come from the germline V gene. CDR3 length: 17 residues. The CDR3 DNA is TGCGCCAGCAGCTTAGGGCTAGCGGGAGTATCAGTGAGCGAGCAGTACTTC. Translating gives CASSLGLAGVSVSEQYF.

The chain links TRBV18 to TRBJ1-2; D not certain. Trimming removed 2 bases at V and 1 base at J, with 14 bases between. The CDR3 covers 16 residues. Germline loops: CDR1 KGHSH, CDR2 LQKENI. CDR3: CASSPGIGGFNYGYTF. CDR3 bases: TGTGCCAGCTCACCAGGGATTGGAGGGTTTAACTATGGCTACACCTTC.

The rearrangement uses TRBV27 and TRBJ1-1, with D tentatively TRBD1 (5 bases). The length of the CDR3 is 13 residues. Germline V CDR1 and CDR2: MNHEY, SMNVEV (reference sequence). With 8 bases removed from V and 6 bases from J, the gap between germline ends came to 16 bases. The CDR3 DNA sequence: TGTGCCAGCCGCAGGGATTTCGTGTCTGAAGCTTTCTTT. Amino acid sequence: CASRRDFVSEAFF.

This clone showed up just once. The V call is TRBV5-1, the J call TRBJ2-5; the D gene is possibly TRBD2 (6 bases). Germline CDR1 reads SGHRS; CDR2 reads YFSETQ. V gave up 4 bases and J gave up 4 bases, with 20 bases separating them. The CDR3 length is 16 residues. The CDR3: CASSPRAGTIGETQYF. DNA for the CDR3: TGCGCCAGCAGCCCTCGAGCGGGCACCATAGGAGAGACCCAGTACTTC.

The rearrangement uses TRBV3-1 (or the pseudogene TRBV3-2) and TRBJ1-3; 8 nucleotides line up with TRBD1. Germline V gene lookup returns CDR1 LGHDT and CDR2 YNNKEL (reference sequence). V shed 0 bases, J shed 8 bases, and the junction held 15 bases outside the gene matches. The CDR3 length is 18 residues. As DNA, the CDR3 is TGTGCCAGCAGCCAAGATCTAGGGGGACAGGCGGAGTCGGACACCATATATTTT. It yields the protein CASSQDLGGQAESDTIYF.

The V call is TRBV19, the J call TRBJ1-5; no definite D call. Germline values: CDR1 LNHDA, CDR2 SQIVND (reference sequence). The CDR3 has 13 amino acids. Trimming removed 9 bases at V and 1 base at J, with 10 bases between. Written as DNA, the CDR3 is TGTGCCAGCCGACTACAGAGCAATCAGCCCCAGCATTTT. It translates to CASRLQSNQPQHF. Using reference TRBV19 and TRBJ1-5 for the parts outside the CDR3, the full variable domain is DGGITQSPKYLFRKEGQNVTLSCEQNLNHDAMYWYRQDPGQGLRLIYYSQIVNDFQKGDIAEGYSVSREKKESFPLTVTSAQKNPTAFYLCASRLQSNQPQHFGDGTRLSIL.

This clone was recorded once. The chain joins TRBV3-1 (or the pseudogene TRBV3-2) to TRBJ1-1; D remains unclear. CDR1 and CDR2 from the germline V gene are LGHDT and YNNKEL (reference sequence). The ends were cut back, 0 bases at V and 4 bases at J, with 12 bases in the middle. The CDR3 totals 15 residues. CDR3: CASSQEARSSTEAFF. CDR3 coding DNA: TGTGCCAGCAGCCAAGAAGCCCGTAGCAGCACTGAAGCTTTCTTT.

The rearrangement uses TRBV30 and TRBJ1-2; 7 nucleotides align to TRBD1. Germline-derived CDR1 and CDR2 are GTSNPN and SVGIG (reference sequence). The CDR3 consists of 13 residues. With 5 bases clipped from V and 0 bases from J, the junction kept 3 bases outside the gene matches. This CDR3 is CAWGGQTNYGYTF. CDR3 nucleotides: TGTGCCTGGGGGGGACAGACTAACTATGGCTACACCTTC.